A single sample gave rise to the 3 T cell receptor beta chains below, sequenced in a study of blood T cell repertoires in COVID-19. TCRdb's table, derived via immunoSEQ multiplex PCR, lists solely in-frame clones and lacks some. Of 300,000 to 400,000 clones detected, over 75% appear once; the ten largest clones hold 2.3%. The specimen sequenced was peripheral blood. These receptors came from a woman aged 60-75 years with COVID-19, enrolled during active disease.

In DNA, the CDR3 is TGTGCCAGCAGCCAAGACAGGCCCTCCGGGGACCTCCACTTT. This encodes CASSQDRPSGDLHF. The chain combines TRBV11-2 with TRBJ1-6; a weak D match, TRBD1 (6 bases). Germline loops: CDR1 SGHAT, CDR2 FQNNGV. V lost 5 bases and J lost 15, with 20 bases in between. This CDR3 has 14 residues.

The rearrangement links TRBV7-2 to TRBJ2-4; possibly TRBD1 for D (6 bases). V shed 5 bases and J shed 0 bases, with 20 bases lying between them. CDR3 length: 18 residues. In germline, CDR1 is SGHTA, CDR2 FQGNSA. The chain's CDR3 is CASSPTMTGRGAKNIQYF. The CDR3, as DNA: TGTGCCAGCAGCCCCACAATGACAGGAAGGGGAGCCAAAAACATTCAGTACTTC.

This clone was recorded only once. The CDR3 DNA reads TGTGCCAGCACTCCAAGGGGGGGTGGACGGAATCAGCCCCAGCATTTT. This codes for CASTPRGGGRNQPQHF. The V and J genes are TRBV28 and TRBJ1-5; perhaps TRBD1 as D (6 bases). This CDR3 spans 16 amino acids. V was pared by 7 bases and J by 4 bases, with 20 bases between. Germline V gene lookup returns CDR1 MDHEN and CDR2 SYDVKM. The full variable domain, its missing parts supplied by reference TRBV28 and TRBJ1-5, is DVKVTQSSRYLVKRTGEKVFLECVQDMDHENMFWYRQDPGLGLRLIYFSYDVKMKEKGDIPEGYSVSREKKERFSLILESASTNQTSMYLCASTPRGGGRNQPQHFGDGTRLSIL.